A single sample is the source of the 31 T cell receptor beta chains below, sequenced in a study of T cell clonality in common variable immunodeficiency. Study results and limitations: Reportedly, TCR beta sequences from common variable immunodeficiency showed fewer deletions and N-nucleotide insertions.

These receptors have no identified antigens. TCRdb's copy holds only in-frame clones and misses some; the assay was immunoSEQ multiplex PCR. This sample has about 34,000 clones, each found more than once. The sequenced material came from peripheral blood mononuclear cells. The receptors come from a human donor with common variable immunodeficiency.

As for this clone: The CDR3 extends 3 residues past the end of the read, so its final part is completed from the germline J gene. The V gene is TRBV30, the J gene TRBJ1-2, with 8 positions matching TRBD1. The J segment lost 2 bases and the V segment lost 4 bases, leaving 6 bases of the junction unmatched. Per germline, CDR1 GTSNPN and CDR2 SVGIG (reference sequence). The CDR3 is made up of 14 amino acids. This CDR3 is CAWNFRDRNYGYTF. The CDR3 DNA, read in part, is TGTGCCTGGAATTTTAGGGACAGGAACTATGGC.

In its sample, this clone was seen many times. CDR3 DNA, as far as it was read: TGCAGTGCTAGTGACTCTAGCGGTAGCACAGATACG. Its protein product is CSASDSSGSTDT. The CDR3 as a whole reads CSASDSSGSTDTQYF. The J gene is TRBJ2-3, the V gene TRBV20-1, with 7 bases aligning to TRBD2. The read ends 3 residues before the CDR3 terminus; that terminus is restored from the germline J gene. The V segment lost 3 bases and the J segment 0 bases; nucleotides outside the gene matches: 6. The CDR3 runs 15 residues. From germline, CDR1 is DFQATT and CDR2 SNEGSKA (reference sequence).

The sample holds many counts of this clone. The covered CDR3 bases are TGTGCCAGCAGCGAGGGACTAGCGGGAGGCGCTGAG. Encoded protein: CASSEGLAGGAE. The whole CDR3 is CASSEGLAGGAEQFF. The V and J genes are TRBV7-2 and TRBJ2-1; 15 bases fit TRBD2. The CDR3 goes on 3 residues after the read ends, and that part is filled in from the germline J gene. Losses at the gene ends were 5 bases for V and 9 bases for J; bases not matched to a gene: 5. The CDR3 is made up of 15 amino acids. Germline V lookup: CDR1 SGHTA, CDR2 FQGNSA.

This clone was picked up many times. The CDR3 sequence is CATSRDYGLVTGELFF. The DNA read from the CDR3 is TGTGCCACCAGCAGAGATTATGGACTCGTCACCGGGGAG. The rearrangement joins TRBV15 to TRBJ2-2; tentative D call: TRBD2 (5 bases). From the germline J gene comes the end of the CDR3, since the read stops 3 residues before it. Between the trimmed V and J ends, which lost 0 bases and 4 bases, there was a span of 12 bases. This CDR3 has 16 residues. CDR1 and CDR2 (germline): LNHNV, YYDKDF (reference sequence).

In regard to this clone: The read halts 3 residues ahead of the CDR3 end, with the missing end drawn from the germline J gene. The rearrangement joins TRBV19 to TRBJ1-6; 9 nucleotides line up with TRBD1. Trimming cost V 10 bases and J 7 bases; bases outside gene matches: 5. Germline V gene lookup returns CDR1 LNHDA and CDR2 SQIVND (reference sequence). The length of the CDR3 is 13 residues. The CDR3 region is CATSDRGNSPLHF. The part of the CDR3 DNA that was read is TGTGCCACTTCGGACAGGGGAAATTCACCC. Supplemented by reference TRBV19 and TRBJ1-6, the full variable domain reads DGGITQSPKYLFRKEGQNVTLSCEQNLNHDAMYWYRQDPGQGLRLIYYSQIVNDFQKGDIAEGYSVSREKKESFPLTVTSAQKNPTAFYLCATSDRGNSPLHFGNGTRLTVT.

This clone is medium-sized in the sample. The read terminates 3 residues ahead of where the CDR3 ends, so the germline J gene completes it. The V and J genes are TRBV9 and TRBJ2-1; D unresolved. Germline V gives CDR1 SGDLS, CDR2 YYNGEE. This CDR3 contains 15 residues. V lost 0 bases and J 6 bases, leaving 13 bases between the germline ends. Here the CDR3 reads CASSVDGLAGNEQFF. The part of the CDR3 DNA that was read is TGTGCCAGCAGCGTAGATGGGCTCGCCGGCAATGAG.

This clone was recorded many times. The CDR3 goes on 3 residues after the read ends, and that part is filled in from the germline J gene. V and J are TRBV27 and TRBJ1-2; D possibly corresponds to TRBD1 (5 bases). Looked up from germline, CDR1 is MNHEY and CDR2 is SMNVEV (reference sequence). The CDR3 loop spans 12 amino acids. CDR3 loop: CASSLSGHSYTF. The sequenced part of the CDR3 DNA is TGTGCCAGCAGTTTATCGGGGCATAGC.

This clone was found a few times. The CDR3 region is CASNRVRGSEKNTQYF. Partial CDR3 DNA: TGTGCCAGTAATCGTGTTCGGGGGTCCGAAAAGAATACG. The chain joins TRBV19 to TRBJ2-3, with D perhaps matching TRBD2 (6 bases). The read ends 3 residues before the CDR3 terminus; that terminus is restored from the germline J gene. The V gene lost 7 bases and the J gene lost 7 bases, with 24 bases spanning the gap. This CDR3 is 16 amino acids long. The V gene's germline CDR1 is LNHDA and CDR2 SQIVND (reference sequence).

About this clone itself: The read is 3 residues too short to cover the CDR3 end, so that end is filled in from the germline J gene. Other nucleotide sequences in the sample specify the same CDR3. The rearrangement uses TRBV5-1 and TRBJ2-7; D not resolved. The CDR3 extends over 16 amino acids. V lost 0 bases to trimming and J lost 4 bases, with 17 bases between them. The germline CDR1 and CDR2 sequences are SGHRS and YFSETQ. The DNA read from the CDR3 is TGCGCCAGCAGCTTGGCTGCTTTAGACAATCGGTACGAG. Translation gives CASSLAALDNRYE. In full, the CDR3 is CASSLAALDNRYEQYF.

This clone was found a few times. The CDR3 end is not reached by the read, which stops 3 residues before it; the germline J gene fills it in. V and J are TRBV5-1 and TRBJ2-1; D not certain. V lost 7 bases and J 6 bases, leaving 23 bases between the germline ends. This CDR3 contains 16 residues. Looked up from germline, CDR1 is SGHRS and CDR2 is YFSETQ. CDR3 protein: CASRKLQIGSGNEQFF. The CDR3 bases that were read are TGCGCCAGCCGCAAACTACAAATTGGGTCCGGCAATGAG.

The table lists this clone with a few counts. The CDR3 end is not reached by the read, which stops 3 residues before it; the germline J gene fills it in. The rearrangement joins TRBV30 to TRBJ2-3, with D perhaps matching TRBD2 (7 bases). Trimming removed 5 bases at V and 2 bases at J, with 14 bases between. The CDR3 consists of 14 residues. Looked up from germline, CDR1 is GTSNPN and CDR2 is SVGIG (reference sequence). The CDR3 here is CAWGGAGSTDTQYF. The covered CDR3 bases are TGTGCCTGGGGGGGGGCGGGGTCCACAGATACG.

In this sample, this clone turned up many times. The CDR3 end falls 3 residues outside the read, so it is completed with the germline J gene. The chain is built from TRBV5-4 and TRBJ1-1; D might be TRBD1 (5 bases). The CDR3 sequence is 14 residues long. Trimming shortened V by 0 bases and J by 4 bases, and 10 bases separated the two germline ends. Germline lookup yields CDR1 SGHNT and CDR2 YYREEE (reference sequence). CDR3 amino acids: CASSLGGGGTEAFF. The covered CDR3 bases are TGTGCCAGCAGCTTGGGAGGCGGGGGCACTGAA.

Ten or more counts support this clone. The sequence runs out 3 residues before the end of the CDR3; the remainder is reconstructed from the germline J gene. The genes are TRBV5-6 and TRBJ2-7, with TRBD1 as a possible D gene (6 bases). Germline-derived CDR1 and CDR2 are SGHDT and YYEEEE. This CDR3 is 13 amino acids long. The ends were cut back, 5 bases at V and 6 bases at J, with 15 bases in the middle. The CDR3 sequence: CASSLGGTVEQYF. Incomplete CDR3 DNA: TGTGCCAGCAGTCTAGGGGGAACGGTCGAG.

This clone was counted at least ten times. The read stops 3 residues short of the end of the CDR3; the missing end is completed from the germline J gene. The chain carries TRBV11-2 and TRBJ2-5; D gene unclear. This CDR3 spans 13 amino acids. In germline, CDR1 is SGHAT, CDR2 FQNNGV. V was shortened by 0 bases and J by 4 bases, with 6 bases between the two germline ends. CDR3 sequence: CASSLEFRETQYF. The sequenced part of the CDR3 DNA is TGTGCCAGCAGCTTAGAGTTCCGAGAGACC.

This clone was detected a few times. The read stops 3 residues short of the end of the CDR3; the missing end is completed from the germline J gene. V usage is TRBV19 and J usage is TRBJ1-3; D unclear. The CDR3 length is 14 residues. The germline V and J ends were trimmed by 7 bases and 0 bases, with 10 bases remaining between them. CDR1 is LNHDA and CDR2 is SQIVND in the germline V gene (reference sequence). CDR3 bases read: TGTGCCAGTACCCCGTCAGACTCTGGAAACACC. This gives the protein CASTPSDSGNT. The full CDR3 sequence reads CASTPSDSGNTIYF.

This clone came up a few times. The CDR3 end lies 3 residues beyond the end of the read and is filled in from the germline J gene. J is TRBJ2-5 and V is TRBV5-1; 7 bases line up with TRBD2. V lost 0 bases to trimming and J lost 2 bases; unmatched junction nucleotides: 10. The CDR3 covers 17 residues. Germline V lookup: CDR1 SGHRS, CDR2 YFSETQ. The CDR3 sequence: CASSLAGGSPLQETQYF. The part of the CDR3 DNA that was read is TGCGCCAGCAGCTTGGCCGGGGGGTCCCCCCTTCAAGAGACC.

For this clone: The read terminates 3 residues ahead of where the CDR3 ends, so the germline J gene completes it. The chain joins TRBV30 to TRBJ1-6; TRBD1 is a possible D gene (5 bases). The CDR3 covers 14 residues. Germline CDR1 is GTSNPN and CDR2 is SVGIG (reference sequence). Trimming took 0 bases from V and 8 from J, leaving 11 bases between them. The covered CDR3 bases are TGTGCCTGGAGTGTAGGGGCAGCATATTCACCC. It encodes CAWSVGAAYSP. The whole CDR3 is CAWSVGAAYSPLHF.

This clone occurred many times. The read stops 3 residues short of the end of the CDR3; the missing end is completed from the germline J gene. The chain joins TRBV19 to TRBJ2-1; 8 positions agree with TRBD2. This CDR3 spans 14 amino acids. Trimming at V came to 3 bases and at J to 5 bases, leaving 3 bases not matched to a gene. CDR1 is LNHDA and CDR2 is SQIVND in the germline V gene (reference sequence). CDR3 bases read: TGTGCCAGTAGTATCCGGGGGGGGAACAATGAG. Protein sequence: CASSIRGGNNE. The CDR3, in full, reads CASSIRGGNNEQFF.

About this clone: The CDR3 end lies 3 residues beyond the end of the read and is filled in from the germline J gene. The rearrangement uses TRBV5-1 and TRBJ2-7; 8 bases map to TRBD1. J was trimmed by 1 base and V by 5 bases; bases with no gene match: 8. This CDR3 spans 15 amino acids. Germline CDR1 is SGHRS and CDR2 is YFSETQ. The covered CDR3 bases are TGCGCCAGCAGGTCTTGGGGACAGGCGTCCTACGAG. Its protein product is CASRSWGQASYE. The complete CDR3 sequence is CASRSWGQASYEQYF.

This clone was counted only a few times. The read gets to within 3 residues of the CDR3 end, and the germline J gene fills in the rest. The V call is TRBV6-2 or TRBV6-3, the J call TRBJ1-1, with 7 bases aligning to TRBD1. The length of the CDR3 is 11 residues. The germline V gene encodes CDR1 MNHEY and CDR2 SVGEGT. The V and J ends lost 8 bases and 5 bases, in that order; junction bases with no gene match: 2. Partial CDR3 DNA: TGTGCCAGCGTACAGGGGACTGAA. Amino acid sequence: CASVQGTE. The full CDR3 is CASVQGTEAFF.

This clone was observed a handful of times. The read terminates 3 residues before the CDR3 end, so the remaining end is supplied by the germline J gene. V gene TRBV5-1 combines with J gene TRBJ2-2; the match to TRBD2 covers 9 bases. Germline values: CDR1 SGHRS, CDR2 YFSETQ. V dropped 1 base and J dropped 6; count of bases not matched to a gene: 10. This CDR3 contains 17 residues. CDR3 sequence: CASSLIGPAGGAGELFF. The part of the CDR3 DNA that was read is TGCGCCAGCAGCTTGATCGGCCCAGCGGGAGGCGCCGGGGAG.

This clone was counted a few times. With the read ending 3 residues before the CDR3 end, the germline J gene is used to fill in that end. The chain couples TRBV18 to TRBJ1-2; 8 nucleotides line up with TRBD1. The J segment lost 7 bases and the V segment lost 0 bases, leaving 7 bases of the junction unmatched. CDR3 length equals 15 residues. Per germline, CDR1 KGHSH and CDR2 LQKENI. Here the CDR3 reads CASSPPGQGQVGYTF. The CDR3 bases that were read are TGTGCCAGCTCACCACCCGGACAGGGACAAGTTGGC.

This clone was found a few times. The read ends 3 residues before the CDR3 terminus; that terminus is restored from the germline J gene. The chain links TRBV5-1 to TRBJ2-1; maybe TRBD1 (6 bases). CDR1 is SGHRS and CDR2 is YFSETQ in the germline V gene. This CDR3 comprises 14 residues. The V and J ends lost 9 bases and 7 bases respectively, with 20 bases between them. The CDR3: CAIRDLTGPNEQFF. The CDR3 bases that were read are TGCGCCATCAGGGACCTGACAGGTCCAAATGAG.

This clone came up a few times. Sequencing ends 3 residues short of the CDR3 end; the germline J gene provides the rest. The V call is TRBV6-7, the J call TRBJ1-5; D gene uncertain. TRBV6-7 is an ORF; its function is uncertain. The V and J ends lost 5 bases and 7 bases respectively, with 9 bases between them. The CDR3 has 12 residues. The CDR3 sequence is CASSDDNQPQHF. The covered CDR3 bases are TGTGCCAGCAGTGACGACAACCAGCCC.

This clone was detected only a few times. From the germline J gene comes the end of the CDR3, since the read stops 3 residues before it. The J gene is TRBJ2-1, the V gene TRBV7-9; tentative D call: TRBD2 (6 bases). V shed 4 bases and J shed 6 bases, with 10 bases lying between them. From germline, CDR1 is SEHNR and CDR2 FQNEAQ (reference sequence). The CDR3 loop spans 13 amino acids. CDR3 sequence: CASSSMGGNEQFF. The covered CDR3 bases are TGTGCCAGCAGCTCCATGGGGGGCAATGAG.

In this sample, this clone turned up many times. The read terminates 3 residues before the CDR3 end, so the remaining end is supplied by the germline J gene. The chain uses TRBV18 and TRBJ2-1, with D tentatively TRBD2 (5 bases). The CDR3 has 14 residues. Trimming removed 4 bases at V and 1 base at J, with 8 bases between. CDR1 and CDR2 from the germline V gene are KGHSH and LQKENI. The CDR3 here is CASSRLASYNEQFF. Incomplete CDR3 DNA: TGTGCCAGCTCACGGCTAGCTTCCTACAATGAG.

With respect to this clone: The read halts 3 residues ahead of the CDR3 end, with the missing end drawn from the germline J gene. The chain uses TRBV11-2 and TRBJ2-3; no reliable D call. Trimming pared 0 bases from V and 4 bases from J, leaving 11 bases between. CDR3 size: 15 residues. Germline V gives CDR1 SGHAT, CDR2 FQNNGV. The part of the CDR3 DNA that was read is TGTGCCAGCAGCTTAGATCGGCTAGGCCCAGATACG. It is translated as CASSLDRLGPDT. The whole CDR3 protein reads CASSLDRLGPDTQYF. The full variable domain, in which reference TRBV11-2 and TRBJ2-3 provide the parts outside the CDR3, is EAGVAQSPRYKIIEKRQSVAFWCNPISGHATLYWYQQILGQGPKLLIQFQNNGVVDDSQLPKDRFSAERLKGVDSTLKIQPAKLEDSAVYLCASSLDRLGPDTQYFGPGTRLTVL.

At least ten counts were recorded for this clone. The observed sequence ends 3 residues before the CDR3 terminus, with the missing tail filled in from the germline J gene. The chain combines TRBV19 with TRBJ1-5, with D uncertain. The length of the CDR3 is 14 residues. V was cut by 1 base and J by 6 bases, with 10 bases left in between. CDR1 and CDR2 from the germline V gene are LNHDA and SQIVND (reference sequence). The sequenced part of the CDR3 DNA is TGTGCCAGTAGTATAGGGGCAGGTGTTCAGCCC. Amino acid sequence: CASSIGAGVQP. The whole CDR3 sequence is CASSIGAGVQPQHF.

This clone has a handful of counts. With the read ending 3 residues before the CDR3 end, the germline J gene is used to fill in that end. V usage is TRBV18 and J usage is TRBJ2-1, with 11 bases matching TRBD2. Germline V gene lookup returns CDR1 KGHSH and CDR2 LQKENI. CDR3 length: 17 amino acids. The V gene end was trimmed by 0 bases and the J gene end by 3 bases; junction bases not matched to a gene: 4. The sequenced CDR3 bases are TGTGCCAGCTCACCACCCCCGGGACTAGCGGACTACAATGAG. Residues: CASSPPPGLADYNE. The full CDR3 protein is CASSPPPGLADYNEQFF.

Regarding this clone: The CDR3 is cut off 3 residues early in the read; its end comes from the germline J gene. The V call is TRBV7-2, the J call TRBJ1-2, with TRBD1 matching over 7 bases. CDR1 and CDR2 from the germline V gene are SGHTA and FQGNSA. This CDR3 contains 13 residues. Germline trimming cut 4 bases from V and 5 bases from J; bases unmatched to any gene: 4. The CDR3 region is CASSSGGSYGYTF. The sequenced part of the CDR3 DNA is TGTGCCAGCAGCTCAGGGGGGTCGTATGGC.

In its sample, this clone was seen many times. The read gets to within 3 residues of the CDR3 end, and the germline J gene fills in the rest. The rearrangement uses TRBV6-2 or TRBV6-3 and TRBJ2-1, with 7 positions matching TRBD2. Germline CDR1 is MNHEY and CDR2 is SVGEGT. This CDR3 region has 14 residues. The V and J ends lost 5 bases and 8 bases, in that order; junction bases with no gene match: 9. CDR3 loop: CASSPRTSFDEQFF. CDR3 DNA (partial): TGTGCCAGCAGTCCCAGGACTAGTTTCGATGAG.